These 15 T cell receptor beta chains came from one sample sequenced in a study of shared clonotypes between healthy human individuals. TCRdb's copy holds only in-frame clones and misses some; the assay was immunoSEQ multiplex PCR. The repertoire holds about 490,000 clones, with 79% as singletons. Sequencing input: PBMCs. Receptor source: a woman aged 35 to 49 in good health. Some clones in this sample may be carry-over from other donors' samples.

Concerning this clone: A much larger clone is a single base away; this may be a read error. The chain combines TRBV6-9 with TRBJ1-1, with 10 nucleotides matching TRBD1. CDR3 length equals 14 residues. V was pared by 4 bases and J by 4 bases, with 3 bases of the junction left unmatched. Per the germline V gene, CDR1 is MNHGY and CDR2 is SVAAGI. This CDR3 is CASSLRTGGTEAFF. In DNA, the CDR3 is TGTGCCAGCAGTTTAAGGACAGGGGGCACTGAAGCTTTCTTT.

In regard to this clone: A read error may explain this, as a much larger clone is one base away. The chain has TRBV11-3 and TRBJ2-7; D gene uncertain. The CDR3 has 15 amino acids. Germline CDR1 reads SGHNT; CDR2 reads YENEEA. The CDR3 bases are TGTGCCAGCAGCTTTGATACTACCCGATCCTACGGGCAGTACTTC. Encoded protein: CASSFDTTRSYGQYF.

This chain connects TRBV7-8 to TRBJ2-7; unclear D gene. This CDR3 contains 16 residues. Germline V gene lookup returns CDR1 SGHVS and CDR2 FQNEAQ. V lost 2 bases and J 3 bases, leaving 17 bases between the germline ends. This CDR3 reads CASSLFAGVKNYEQYF. Written as DNA, the CDR3 is TGTGCCAGCAGCTTATTCGCCGGAGTTAAGAACTACGAGCAGTACTTC.

The genes are TRBV6-5 and TRBJ2-3; weak D call: TRBD1 (7 bases). V lost 5 bases, J lost 2 bases, and 11 bases lay in between. Germline CDR1 is MNHEY and CDR2 is SVGAGI. The CDR3 covers 14 residues. CDR3 region: CASSGGTATDTQYF. DNA for the CDR3: TGTGCCAGCAGTGGCGGGACAGCCACAGATACGCAGTATTTT.

CDR3 DNA: TGTGCCAGCACCCACCAGGGGTTGCGGGAAGCTTTCTTT. Protein sequence: CASTHQGLREAFF. The chain carries TRBV5-4 and TRBJ1-1, with D perhaps matching TRBD1 (6 bases). V was clipped by 6 bases and J by 8 bases, with 17 bases between them. The CDR3 spans 13 residues. Looked up from germline, CDR1 is SGHNT and CDR2 is YYREEE (reference sequence).

This clone was recorded at least ten times. Other DNA sequences in the same sample also yield this CDR3. The V and J genes are TRBV7-2 and TRBJ1-2; 9 bases align to TRBD1. The CDR3 sequence is 14 residues long. Looked up from germline, CDR1 is SGHTA and CDR2 is FQGNSA. With 6 bases clipped from V and 8 bases from J, the junction kept 10 bases outside the gene matches. The DNA of the CDR3 is TGTGCCAGCAGTCGTAGCGGGACAGGGAGCGGCTACACCTTC. This codes for CASSRSGTGSGYTF.

The chain is built from TRBV6-5 and TRBJ2-7, with TRBD1 identical over 9 bases. The CDR3 extends over 14 amino acids. Per the germline V gene, CDR1 is MNHEY and CDR2 is SVGAGI. The V segment lost 6 bases and the J segment 9 bases; nucleotides outside the gene matches: 12. The CDR3 here is CASSPPGQGFGQYF. CDR3 in DNA: TGTGCCAGCAGCCCACCGGGACAGGGATTTGGGCAGTACTTC.

This clone was counted only a few times. This chain joins TRBV30 and TRBJ2-2; D gene unclear. The germline V gene has CDR1 GTSNPN and CDR2 SVGIG (reference sequence). Trimming cost V 3 bases and J 6 bases, with 11 bases left between them. The CDR3 consists of 13 residues. DNA of the CDR3: TGTGCCTGGAGAGTTCAGATGGCCGGGGAGCTGTTTTTT. Residues: CAWRVQMAGELFF. The full variable domain, in which reference TRBV30 and TRBJ2-2 provide the parts outside the CDR3, is SQTIHQWPATLVQPVGSPLSLECTVEGTSNPNLYWYRQAAGRGLQLLFYSVGIGQISSEVPQNLSASRPQDRQFILSSKKLLLSDSGFYLCAWRVQMAGELFFGEGSRLTVL.

The chain is built from TRBV5-1 and TRBJ2-3; possibly TRBD1 or TRBD2 for D (6 bases each). Per the germline V gene, CDR1 is SGHRS and CDR2 is YFSETQ. The CDR3 runs 14 residues. Trimming stripped 5 bases from V and 5 bases from J, with 15 bases between. The CDR3 here is CASSAGVEGDTQYF. CDR3 nucleotides: TGCGCCAGCAGTGCAGGGGTGGAGGGAGATACGCAGTATTTT.

V and J are TRBV5-1 and TRBJ2-7; 8 bases fit TRBD1. Trimming cost V 4 bases and J 4 bases; bases outside gene matches: 13. The CDR3 totals 16 residues. CDR1 and CDR2 from the germline V gene are SGHRS and YFSETQ. The CDR3 region has the DNA TGCGCCAGCAGCCCAAGCGTGGACAGGGTGGAATACGAGCAGTACTTC. Amino acids: CASSPSVDRVEYEQYF.

The V and J genes are TRBV28 and TRBJ2-2, with D possibly matching TRBD2 (6 bases). V gave up 5 bases and J gave up 3 bases, with 16 bases separating them. CDR1 and CDR2 (germline): MDHEN, SYDVKM. The CDR3 is 16 amino acids. In nucleotides, the CDR3 is TGTGCCAGCAGTGTTGTGTTGCGGGATGACACCGGGGAGCTGTTTTTT. Residues: CASSVVLRDDTGELFF.

The V gene is TRBV4-1, the J gene TRBJ2-1; TRBD1 aligns across 7 bases. V gave up 3 bases and J gave up 9 bases; unmatched junction bases: 11. The CDR3 has 15 residues. Germline CDR1 and CDR2: MGHRA and YSYEKL. CDR3 amino acids: CASSQMTGTYAEQFF. The CDR3 nucleotides read TGCGCCAGCAGCCAGATGACAGGGACGTACGCTGAGCAGTTCTTC.

V is TRBV11-2 and J is TRBJ2-7, with 7 positions matching TRBD2. The CDR3 has 15 amino acids. V gave up 3 bases and J gave up 4 bases; unmatched junction bases: 9. CDR1 SGHAT and CDR2 FQNNGV come from the germline V gene. The CDR3 spells CASSFFGGGAYEQYF. The CDR3 nucleotides read TGTGCCAGCAGCTTTTTTGGGGGAGGGGCTTACGAGCAGTACTTC.

The V and J genes are TRBV5-1 and TRBJ1-1, with D possibly being TRBD1 (6 bases). This CDR3 is built from 17 residues. The ends were cut back, 0 bases at V and 4 bases at J, with 19 bases in the middle. CDR1 SGHRS and CDR2 YFSETQ come from the germline V gene. The CDR3 here is CASSLVSTGTFVTEAFF. The CDR3 nucleotides read TGCGCCAGCAGCTTGGTCTCGACAGGTACTTTCGTCACTGAAGCTTTCTTT. The full variable domain, with the rest looked up from reference TRBV5-1 and TRBJ1-1, is KAGVTQTPRYLIKTRGQQVTLSCSPISGHRSVSWYQQTPGQGLQFLFEYFSETQRNKGNFPGRFSGRQFSNSRSEMNVSTLELGDSALYLCASSLVSTGTFVTEAFFGQGTRLTVV.

The chain has TRBV28 and TRBJ2-1; 8 nucleotides line up with TRBD2. J gave up 9 bases and V 5 bases, and 12 bases lay outside the gene matches. Germline values: CDR1 MDHEN, CDR2 SYDVKM. The CDR3 length is 15 residues. CDR3 protein: CASSPPAAGVPEQFF. CDR3 DNA sequence: TGTGCCAGCAGTCCCCCAGCAGCGGGAGTCCCTGAGCAGTTCTTC.